This T cell receptor (beta chain) was sequenced in a study of blood T cell repertoires in COVID-19. Whole-study context: Acute and convalescent COVID-19 samples came from the United States, Italy and Spain. The cDNA or gDNA used as material had been derived from T cells, B-cell-depleted T cells, or PBMCs.

Libraries were prepared by immunoSEQ multiplex PCR; TCRdb keeps only in-frame clonotypes and omits some of them. The repertoire holds 150,000 to 200,000 clones, with more than 75% as singletons. Germline CDR1 reads KGHSH; CDR2 reads LQKENI. This CDR3 has 15 amino acids. J was trimmed by 7 bases and V by 3 bases; bases with no gene match: 9. In assigning cohorts, the study relied on participant-reported clinical history. The chain employs TRBV18 and TRBJ2-1; TRBD2 agrees at 7 bases. Source material: PBMCs or T cells enriched from blood (not recorded which). The receptor's source is a woman between 45 and 65 years old with acute COVID-19. Written as DNA, the CDR3 is TGTGCCAGCTCACCCACCCCACGGGGGGAGAATGAGCAGTTCTTC. This encodes CASSPTPRGENEQFF. Full variable domain (missing parts from reference TRBV18 and TRBJ2-1): NAGVMQNPRHLVRRRGQEARLRCSPMKGHSHVYWYRQLPEEGLKFMVYLQKENIIDESGMPKERFSAEFPKEGPSILRIQQVVRGDSAAYFCASSPTPRGENEQFFGPGTRLTVL.